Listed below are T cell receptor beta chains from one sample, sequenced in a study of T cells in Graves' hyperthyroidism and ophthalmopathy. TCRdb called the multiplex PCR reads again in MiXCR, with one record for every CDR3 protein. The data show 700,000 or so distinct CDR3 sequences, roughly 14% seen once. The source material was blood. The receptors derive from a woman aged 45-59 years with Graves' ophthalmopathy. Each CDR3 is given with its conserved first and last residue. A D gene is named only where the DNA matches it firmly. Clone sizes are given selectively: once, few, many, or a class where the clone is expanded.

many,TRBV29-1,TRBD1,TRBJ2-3,CSVEWDRHTDTQYF,TGCAGCGTTGAGTGGGACAGGCACACAGATACGCAGTATTTT
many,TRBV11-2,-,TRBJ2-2,CASSGADLTYTGELFF,TGTGCCAGCAGCGGGGCGGACTTGACTTACACCGGGGAGCTGTTTTTT
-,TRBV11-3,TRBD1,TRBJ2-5,CASSSPMRGRLETQYF,TGTGCCAGCAGCTCACCGATGAGGGGGCGCTTAGAGACCCAGTACTTC
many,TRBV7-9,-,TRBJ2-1,CAIGPGAEAYEQFF,TGTGCCATAGGACCGGGAGCTGAAGCCTATGAGCAGTTCTTC
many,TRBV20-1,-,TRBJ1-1,CSAVSAPLQTEAFF,TGCAGTGCTGTATCGGCACCGCTGCAGACTGAAGCTTTCTTT
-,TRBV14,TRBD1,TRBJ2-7,CASSLKGGSEQYF,TGTGCCAGCAGCCTCAAAGGGGGCTCCGAGCAGTACTTC
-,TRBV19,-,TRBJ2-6,CASSLDSLNSGANVLTF,TGTGCCAGTAGTTTGGACAGTCTAAACTCTGGGGCCAACGTCCTGACTTTC
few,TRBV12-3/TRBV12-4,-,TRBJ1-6,CASSPRGGSPLHF,TGTGCCAGCAGTCCCCGTGGCGGTTCACCCCTCCACTTT
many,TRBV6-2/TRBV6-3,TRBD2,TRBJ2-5,CASSSRSSGRRQETQYF,TGTGCCAGCAGTTCCCGGTCTAGCGGGAGGCGTCAAGAGACCCAGTACTTC
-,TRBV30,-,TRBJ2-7,CAWSVRGPTEYEQYF,TGTGCCTGGAGTGTACGTGGACCAACCGAGTACGAGCAGTACTTC
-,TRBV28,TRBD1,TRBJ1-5,CASSWTGGANQPQHF,TGTGCCAGCAGTTGGACAGGGGGAGCTAATCAGCCCCAGCATTTT
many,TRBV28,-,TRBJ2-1,CASGEITARGNEQFF,TGTGCCAGCGGCGAAATCACCGCGCGGGGTAATGAGCAGTTCTTC
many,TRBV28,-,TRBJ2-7,CASSLGTVYEQYF,TGTGCCAGCAGTTTAGGGACGGTCTACGAGCAGTACTTC
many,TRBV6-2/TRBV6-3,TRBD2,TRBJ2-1,CASSSYPGLASQNEQFF,TGTGCCAGCAGTTCCTACCCGGGACTAGCTTCCCAAAATGAGCAGTTCTTC
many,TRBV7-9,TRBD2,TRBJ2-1,CASSGGREGRRGSYNEQFF,TGTGCCAGCAGCGGGGGGCGGGAGGGACGTCGCGGCTCCTACAATGAGCAGTTCTTC
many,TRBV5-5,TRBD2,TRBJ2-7,CASSHRTSGSWAYEQYF,TGTGCCAGCAGCCACAGGACTAGCGGGAGTTGGGCCTACGAGCAGTACTTC
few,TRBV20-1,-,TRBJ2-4,CSASNPGPGHIQYF,TGCAGTGCTAGCAACCCGGGACCTGGACACATTCAGTACTTC
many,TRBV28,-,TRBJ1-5,CASSLLGQNNQPQHF,TGTGCCAGCAGTTTATTAGGACAGAACAATCAGCCCCAGCATTTT
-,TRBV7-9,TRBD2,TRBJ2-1,CASSHGLAGVVEQFF,TGTGCCAGCAGCCACGGACTAGCGGGAGTTGTTGAGCAGTTCTTC
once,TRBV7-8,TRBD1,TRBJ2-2,CASSPRGWGQGFGELFF,TGTGCCAGCAGCCCCCGGGGGTGGGGACAGGGATTCGGGGAGCTGTTTTTT
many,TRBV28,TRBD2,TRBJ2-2,CASRRGVLAGVETGELFF,TGTGCCAGCAGGAGGGGGGTACTAGCGGGAGTGGAAACCGGGGAGCTGTTTTTT
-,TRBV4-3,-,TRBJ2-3,CASSQKLGTDTQYF,TGCGCCAGCAGCCAAAAGCTAGGCACAGATACGCAGTATTTT
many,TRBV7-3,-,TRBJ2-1,CASSLGPGTNEQFF,TGTGCCAGCAGCTTAGGGCCGGGCACCAATGAGCAGTTCTTC
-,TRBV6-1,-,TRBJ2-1,CASSEGHLPYNEQFF,TGTGCCAGCAGTGAGGGACACCTACCCTACAATGAGCAGTTCTTC
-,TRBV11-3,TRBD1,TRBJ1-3,CASSMRTGNGNTIYF,TGTGCCAGCAGCATGCGGACAGGGAACGGAAACACCATATATTTT
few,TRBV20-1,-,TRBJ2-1,CSAPKERGCEQFF,TGCAGTGCGCCCAAGGAACGGGGCTGTGAGCAGTTCTTC
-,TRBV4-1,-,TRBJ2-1,CASSQDRGQGLEQFF,TGCGCCAGCAGCCAAGATCGGGGGCAGGGCCTTGAGCAGTTCTTC
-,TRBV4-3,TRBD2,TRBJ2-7,CASSMLGLGGYEQYF,TGCGCCAGCAGCATGCTGGGACTAGGAGGCTACGAGCAGTACTTC
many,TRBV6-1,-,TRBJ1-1,CASSLRGGRLVNTEAFF,TGTGCCAGCAGTCTCCGGGGAGGGAGGTTAGTGAACACTGAAGCTTTCTTT
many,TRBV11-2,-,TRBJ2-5,CASSSLGGETQYF,TGTGCCAGCAGCTCCCTAGGGGGGGAGACCCAGTACTTC
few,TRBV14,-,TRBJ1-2,CASSRLTKASNGYTF,TGTGCCAGCAGCCGGTTGACCAAAGCATCAAATGGCTACACCTTC
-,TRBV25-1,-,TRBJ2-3,CASTQGGENTQYF,TGTGCCAGCACCCAGGGAGGAGAGAATACGCAGTATTTT
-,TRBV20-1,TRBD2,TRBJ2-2,CSAGGTSQNTGELFF,TGCAGTGCTGGTGGGACTAGCCAAAACACCGGGGAGCTGTTTTTT
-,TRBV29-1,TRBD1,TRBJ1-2,CSVAIRQGAGGYTF,TGCAGCGTTGCCATAAGGCAGGGGGCGGGAGGCTACACCTTC
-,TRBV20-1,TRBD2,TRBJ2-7,CSARGLRTSGGLSSYEQYF,TGCAGTGCTAGGGGGTTGAGGACTAGCGGGGGCCTAAGCTCCTACGAGCAGTACTTC
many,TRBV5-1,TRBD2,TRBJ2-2,CASSPEPLAGGTGELFF,TGCGCCAGCAGCCCCGAGCCGCTCGCGGGAGGCACCGGGGAGCTGTTTTTT
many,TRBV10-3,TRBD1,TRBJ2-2,CAISLTGTGGLDTGELFF,TGTGCCATCAGTCTCACCGGGACAGGGGGTTTGGACACCGGGGAGCTGTTTTTT
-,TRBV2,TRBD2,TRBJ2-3,CASSGAGEGTDTQYF,TGTGCCAGCAGTGGAGCGGGAGAGGGCACAGATACGCAGTATTTT
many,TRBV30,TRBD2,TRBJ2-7,CAWSSGMLYEQYF,TGTGCCTGGAGTAGCGGGATGCTCTACGAGCAGTACTTC
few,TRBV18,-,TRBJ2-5,CASSPVAAGETQYF,TGTGCCAGCTCACCAGTCGCAGCCGGAGAGACCCAGTACTTC
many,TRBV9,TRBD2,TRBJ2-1,CASSVETSGRVGNEQFF,TGTGCCAGCAGCGTAGAGACTAGCGGGAGAGTGGGCAATGAGCAGTTCTTC
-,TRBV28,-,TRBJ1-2,CASSSQGRGRLIYGYTF,TGTGCCAGCAGTTCCCAGGGTCGGGGCAGGTTAATCTATGGCTACACCTTC
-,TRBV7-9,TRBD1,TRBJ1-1,CASSPQGAVTEAFF,TGTGCCAGCAGCCCACAGGGGGCGGTCACTGAAGCTTTCTTT
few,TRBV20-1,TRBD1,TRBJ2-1,CRAGTGNEQFF,TGCAGAGCCGGGACAGGGAATGAGCAGTTCTTC
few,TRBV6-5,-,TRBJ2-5,CASSSINRVGETQYF,TGTGCCAGCAGTTCCATCAACAGGGTAGGGGAGACCCAGTACTTC
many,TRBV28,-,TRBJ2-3,CASTYLSTDTQYF,TGTGCCAGCACGTACCTTAGCACAGATACGCAGTATTTT
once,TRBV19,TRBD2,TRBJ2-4,CASSNSGRAAKNIQYF,TGTGCCAGTAGTAACAGCGGGAGGGCAGCCAAAAACATTCAGTACTTC
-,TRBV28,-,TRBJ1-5,CASSLRGNFNQPQHF,TGTGCCAGCAGTTTAAGGGGCAATTTTAATCAGCCCCAGCATTTT
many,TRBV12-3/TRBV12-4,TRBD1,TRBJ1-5,CASSPPGQINSNQPQHF,TGTGCCAGCAGTCCCCCGGGACAGATAAATAGCAATCAGCCCCAGCATTTT
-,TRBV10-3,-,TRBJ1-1,CAIRGNNMNTEAFF,TGTGCCATCAGAGGGAACAACATGAACACTGAAGCTTTCTTT
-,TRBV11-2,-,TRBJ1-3,CASYSTGNTIYF,TGTGCCTCCTACAGTACTGGAAACACCATATATTTT
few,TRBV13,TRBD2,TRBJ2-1,CASSSIAGGWYEQFF,TGTGCCAGCAGCTCCATAGCGGGAGGATGGTATGAGCAGTTCTTC
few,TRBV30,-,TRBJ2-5,CAWSNTGRGETQYF,TGTGCCTGGAGTAACACAGGGCGCGGGGAGACCCAGTACTTC
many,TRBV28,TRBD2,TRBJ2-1,CASSEQVTSSGNEQFF,TGTGCCAGCAGTGAACAAGTGACTAGCTCGGGAAATGAGCAGTTCTTC
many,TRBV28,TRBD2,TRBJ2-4,CASSLPHWRELSKNIQYF,TGTGCCAGCAGTTTACCCCATTGGCGGGAGTTGTCCAAAAACATTCAGTACTTC